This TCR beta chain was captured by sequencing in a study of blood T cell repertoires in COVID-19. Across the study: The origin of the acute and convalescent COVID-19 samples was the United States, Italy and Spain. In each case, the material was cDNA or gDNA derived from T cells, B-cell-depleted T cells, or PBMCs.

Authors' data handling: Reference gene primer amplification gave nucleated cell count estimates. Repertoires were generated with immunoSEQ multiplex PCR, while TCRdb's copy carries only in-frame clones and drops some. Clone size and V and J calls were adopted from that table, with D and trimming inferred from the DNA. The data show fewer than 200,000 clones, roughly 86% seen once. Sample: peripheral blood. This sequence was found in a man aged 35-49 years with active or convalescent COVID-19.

The CDR3 DNA follows: TGTGCCAGCAGTGGGACAGGGAACGGCTATGGCTACACCTTC. This codes for CASSGTGNGYGYTF. This chain connects TRBV2 to TRBJ1-2; 8 nucleotides line up with TRBD1. V lost 4 bases, J lost 4 bases, and 5 bases stayed unmatched. Germline CDR1 is SNHLY and CDR2 is FYNNEI. The CDR3 is 14 residues long.